This T cell receptor beta chain came from a study of beta chain features in type 1 diabetes. This clone has just a few counts. Other nucleotide sequences from this sample produce the same CDR3. Germline V CDR1 and CDR2: GTSNPN, SVGIG (reference sequence). The CDR3 loop spans 11 amino acids. V was clipped by 3 bases and J by 6 bases, with 5 bases between them. The isolated RNA, all of it, was reverse transcribed, so expressed TCRB transcripts were what got sequenced. Generated by immunoSEQ multiplex PCR, the TCRdb table keeps only in-frame clones and is missing some. The sample gives about 240,000 clones, 27% of which show up once; about 3.9% is in the top ten.

This TCR was sampled from a young man in good health. This chain uses TRBV30 with TRBJ2-2; D may be TRBD1 or TRBD2 (5 bases each). Material: central memory CD4+ T cells from blood. In DNA form, the CDR3 reads TGTGCCTGGAGGGGGGCCGGGGAGCTGTTTTTT. Translating gives CAWRGAGELFF.